The 6 T cell receptor beta chains below come from one sample, sequenced in a study of cytomegalovirus exposure and HLA in healthy donors. Both 60 Vbeta primers and 13 Jbeta primers went into the PCR. Generated by immunoSEQ multiplex PCR, the TCRdb table keeps only in-frame clones and is missing some. The sample has about 140,000 clones; the top ten hold approximately 1%. Material for sequencing was PBMCs. Every receptor here comes from a male donor in good health and CMV-seronegative.

The chain has TRBV18 and TRBJ1-4; 8 bases line up with TRBD1. Per the germline V gene, CDR1 is KGHSH and CDR2 is LQKENI. The V segment lost 1 base and the J segment 2 bases; nucleotides outside the gene matches: 0. This CDR3 contains 15 residues. As DNA, the CDR3 is TGTGCCAGCTCACCACGACAGGGGACTAATGAAAAACTGTTTTTT. This encodes CASSPRQGTNEKLFF.

The chain combines TRBV4-2 with TRBJ2-3; 10 positions agree with TRBD2. CDR3 length: 17 amino acids. The V and J ends lost 4 bases and 2 bases, in that order; junction bases with no gene match: 9. Germline CDR1 is LGHNA and CDR2 is YNFKEQ. The CDR3 region is CASSPLRSGGATDTQYF. The CDR3 nucleotides read TGTGCCAGCAGCCCTCTGAGGAGCGGGGGGGCCACAGATACGCAGTATTTT.

DNA of the CDR3: TGTGCCAGCAGTTACGAGGACATTGGGCCCTATGGCTACACCTTC. Amino acids: CASSYEDIGPYGYTF. The V call is TRBV6-6, the J call TRBJ1-2; TRBD1 might be the D (5 bases). Germline V gene lookup returns CDR1 MNHNY and CDR2 SVGAGI (reference sequence). The V end lost 2 bases, the J end lost 4 bases, and 14 bases lay between the germline ends. The CDR3 length is 15 residues.

The CDR3 here is CASSLQGAEKLFF. The DNA for the CDR3 is TGTGCCAGCAGCCTACAGGGGGCTGAAAAACTGTTTTTT. The chain recombines TRBV14 with TRBJ1-4; 9 bases agree with TRBD1. CDR1 is SGHDN and CDR2 is FVKESK in the germline V gene. Trimming at V came to 4 bases and at J to 7 bases, leaving 1 base not matched to a gene. The CDR3 sequence is 13 residues long.

The gene calls are TRBV7-3 and TRBJ2-3, with D possibly being TRBD1 (6 bases). CDR1 is SGHTA and CDR2 is FQGTGA in the germline V gene. The CDR3 runs to 16 residues. Trimming stripped 4 bases from V and 4 bases from J, with 18 bases between. The CDR3 bases are TGTGCCAGCAGCTCCGTTGGTCGGGGACACGCAGATACGCAGTATTTT. It translates to CASSSVGRGHADTQYF.

This chain joins TRBV14 and TRBJ2-3; no definite D call. Germline CDR1 and CDR2: SGHDN and FVKESK. The CDR3 covers 15 residues. Trimming shortened V by 2 bases and J by 2 bases, and 11 bases separated the two germline ends. In nucleotides, the CDR3 is TGTGCCAGCAGCCAATCGCTAGTCCTCACAGATACGCAGTATTTT. This encodes CASSQSLVLTDTQYF. The full variable domain, completed using reference TRBV14 and TRBJ2-3, is EAGVTQFPSHSVIEKGQTVTLRCDPISGHDNLYWYRRVMGKEIKFLLHFVKESKQDESGMPNNRFLAERTGGTYSTLKVQPAELEDSGVYFCASSQSLVLTDTQYFGPGTRLTVL.